Below, one T cell receptor beta chain is given with its context. No antigen is known for it. These data come from a study of T cells expressing NK-cell markers. Turning to the study itself: Within the sequenced cohort of eight donors, seven exhibited HCMV seropositivity and one was seronegative.

Germline-derived CDR1 and CDR2 are SGHDN and FVKESK. CDR3 length: 13 residues. Findings and limits, study-wide: Dominant NKG2C+ clonotypes made up about 1.0-7.5% of CD8+ T cells in about six donors.

It was by 5'RACE template switching with UMIs that TCR beta cDNA was made. TCRdb reprocessed the 5' RACE reads, with one entry per CDR3 protein and no DNA. Its table records about 410,000 distinct CDR3 sequences. Sequenced: blood T cells: a sorted CD56 or NKG2C T cell subset, CD4+ or CD8+ T cells, or bulk PBMC T cells (not recorded which). The source is a woman between 45 and 65 years old in good health. This chain connects TRBV14 to TRBJ1-3. The CDR3 sequence is CASSQDGRNTIYF.